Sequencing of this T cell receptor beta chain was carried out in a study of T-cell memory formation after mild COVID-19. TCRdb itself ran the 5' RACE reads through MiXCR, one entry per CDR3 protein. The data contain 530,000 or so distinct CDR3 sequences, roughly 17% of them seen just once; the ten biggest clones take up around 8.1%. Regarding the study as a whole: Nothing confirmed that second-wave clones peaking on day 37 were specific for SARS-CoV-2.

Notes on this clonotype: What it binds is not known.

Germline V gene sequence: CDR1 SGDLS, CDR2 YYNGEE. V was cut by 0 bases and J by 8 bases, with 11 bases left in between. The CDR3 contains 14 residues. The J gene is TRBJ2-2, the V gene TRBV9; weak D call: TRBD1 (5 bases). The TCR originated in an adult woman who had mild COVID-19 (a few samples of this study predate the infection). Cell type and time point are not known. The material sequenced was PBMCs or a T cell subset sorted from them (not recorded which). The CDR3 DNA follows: TGTGCCAGCAGCGTAGCCAGGGCGTCGGGGGAGCTGTTTTTT. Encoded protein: CASSVARASGELFF.